These 15 T cell receptor beta chains were all obtained from the same sample, sequenced in a study of beta chain features in type 1 diabetes. Of the isolated RNA, all was reverse transcribed, and so the sequenced material was expressed TCRB transcripts. Produced via immunoSEQ multiplex PCR; TCRdb's table is partial and in-frame only. The table shows about 900,000 clones, with roughly 15% occurring only once. Material for sequencing was naive CD4+ T cells from blood. The receptors stem from a woman aged 18 to 35 in good health.

The V and J genes are TRBV2 and TRBJ2-2, with 7 bases identical to TRBD2. With 4 bases clipped from V and 0 bases from J, the junction kept 5 bases outside the gene matches. CDR3 length: 16 amino acids. The V gene's germline CDR1 is SNHLY and CDR2 FYNNEI. The CDR3 loop reads CASSVEGGANTGELFF. The CDR3 DNA sequence: TGTGCCAGCAGTGTGGAGGGAGGGGCGAACACCGGGGAGCTGTTTTTT.

This sequence joins TRBV7-2 and TRBJ2-5; no clear D gene. This CDR3 region has 17 residues. Deletions cut 5 bases from V and 5 bases from J, with 24 bases between. Germline CDR1 reads SGHTA; CDR2 reads FQGNSA. The CDR3 DNA is TGTGCCAGCAGCCCCGGATTAGGTTCGAAAACGCGGGAGACCCAGTACTTC. Its translation: CASSPGLGSKTRETQYF.

In this sample, this clone turned up a few times. This chain connects TRBV29-1 to TRBJ2-1, with D tentatively TRBD1 (5 bases). The CDR3 is made up of 12 amino acids. Germline V gene sequence: CDR1 SQVTM, CDR2 ANQGSEA. Trimming left V 6 bases short and J 13 bases short, with 19 bases between. CDR3 protein: CSVLRAGASQFF. CDR3 nucleotide sequence: TGCAGCGTCCTAAGGGCTGGGGCCTCACAGTTCTTC.

This clone has more than one count but fewer than ten. This sample also contains other DNA sequences that code for the same CDR3. The J gene is TRBJ1-2, the V gene TRBV14; the D gene is possibly TRBD1 (5 bases). The CDR3 covers 13 residues. Germline V CDR1 and CDR2: SGHDN, FVKESK. Trimming cost V 3 bases and J 2 bases, with 7 bases left between them. CDR3 nucleotides: TGTGCCAGCAGCCACGACAGCAACTATGGCTACACCTTC. Protein product: CASSHDSNYGYTF.

The gene calls are TRBV7-2 and TRBJ2-1, with D possibly being TRBD2 (6 bases). Trimming shortened V by 1 base and J by 4 bases, and 14 bases separated the two germline ends. Germline assignment: CDR1 SGHTA and CDR2 FQGNSA. CDR3 length: 16 residues. The CDR3 coding sequence is TGTGCCAGCAGCTTAGGTGGTAGCGGAGCTTACAATGAGCAGTTCTTC. Protein product: CASSLGGSGAYNEQFF.

This CDR3 is CASGNRGNYGYTF. Here the CDR3 DNA reads TGTGCCAGCGGAAACAGGGGTAACTATGGCTACACCTTC. The chain uses TRBV28 and TRBJ1-2, with 7 bases identical to TRBD1. V was pared by 8 bases and J by 1 base, with 4 bases of the junction left unmatched. Per the germline V gene, CDR1 is MDHEN and CDR2 is SYDVKM. This CDR3 comprises 13 residues.

This clone was recorded a few times. The chain couples TRBV7-9 to TRBJ1-1; 7 nucleotides line up with TRBD1. The CDR3 has 15 residues. After removal of 5 bases from V and 1 base from J, the junction contained 7 bases not matched to a gene. Germline V gene lookup returns CDR1 SEHNR and CDR2 FQNEAQ (reference sequence). The CDR3 DNA reads as TGTGCCAGCAGCGAGAGACAGGGTCGGAACACTGAAGCTTTCTTT. Translation gives CASSERQGRNTEAFF.

The chain has TRBV10-3 and TRBJ2-5, with D possibly TRBD2 on 6 matching bases. The CDR3 length is 15 residues. V was cut by 0 bases and J by 5 bases, with 13 bases left in between. The germline V gene has CDR1 ENHRY and CDR2 SYGVKD. CDR3 in amino acids: CAISESPSGRETQYF. The DNA for the CDR3 is TGTGCCATCAGTGAGTCGCCAAGCGGGCGGGAGACCCAGTACTTC.

This clone appeared once. J is TRBJ1-5 and V is TRBV15; 7 nucleotides align to TRBD1. The V segment lost 6 bases and the J segment 7 bases; nucleotides outside the gene matches: 6. The CDR3 totals 13 residues. Germline CDR1 LNHNV, CDR2 YYDKDF (reference sequence). This CDR3 is CATSRTGVQPQHF. The CDR3 nucleotides are TGTGCCACCAGTCGGACAGGTGTACAGCCCCAGCATTTT.

This sequence joins TRBV6-5 and TRBJ2-1; D is possibly TRBD2 (6 bases). V gave up 5 bases and J gave up 6 bases, with 11 bases separating them. This CDR3 is 13 amino acids long. Germline V gene lookup returns CDR1 MNHEY and CDR2 SVGAGI. Here the CDR3 reads CASSGGFGNEQFF. The DNA of the CDR3 is TGTGCCAGCAGTGGAGGGTTCGGCAATGAGCAGTTCTTC.

This clone was detected only a few times. Here the CDR3 DNA reads TGCGCCAGCAGCCCCTTTGGGGGATGGTCGGATGAGCAGTTCTTC. It codes for CASSPFGGWSDEQFF. The chain recombines TRBV4-3 with TRBJ2-1; the D gene could be TRBD1 or TRBD2 (5 bases each). The germline V gene has CDR1 LGHNA and CDR2 YSLEER. Trimming stripped 4 bases from V and 8 bases from J, with 18 bases between. The CDR3 extends over 15 amino acids.

This clone was detected only a few times. The chain uses TRBV7-2 and TRBJ2-1; D not resolved. The CDR3 length is 11 residues. Between the trimmed V and J ends, which lost 2 bases and 10 bases, there was a span of 6 bases. Germline CDR1 and CDR2: SGHTA and FQGNSA. CDR3 amino acids: CASSLQREQFF. For the CDR3, the DNA is TGTGCCAGCAGCTTACAACGGGAGCAGTTCTTC.

This clone was found a few times. The chain uses TRBV29-1 and TRBJ1-1; D ambiguous. The CDR3 contains 13 residues. With 2 bases removed from V and 1 base from J, the gap between germline ends came to 8 bases. In germline, CDR1 is SQVTM, CDR2 ANQGSEA. The DNA of the CDR3 is TGCAGCGTTGAAATTGTTGGGAACACTGAAGCTTTCTTT. As protein: CSVEIVGNTEAFF. The full variable domain, completed using reference TRBV29-1 and TRBJ1-1, is SAVISQKPSRDICQRGTSLTIQCQVDSQVTMMFWYRQQPGQSLTLIATANQGSEATYESGFVIDKFPISRPNLTFSTLTVSNMSPEDSSIYLCSVEIVGNTEAFFGQGTRLTVV.

This clone was counted only a few times. The J gene is TRBJ2-3, the V gene TRBV5-1; D perhaps matches TRBD2 (7 bases). The CDR3 has 13 residues. Per germline, CDR1 SGHRS and CDR2 YFSETQ. V shed 4 bases and J shed 10 bases, with 16 bases lying between them. CDR3: CASSRHREGAQYF. As DNA, the CDR3 is TGCGCCAGCAGCCGCCACAGGGAGGGAGCGCAGTATTTT.

This clone was counted only a few times. This chain uses TRBV6-5 with TRBJ2-1; the match to TRBD2 covers 14 bases. Germline V lookup: CDR1 MNHEY, CDR2 SVGAGI. J was trimmed by 10 bases and V by 4 bases; bases with no gene match: 6. The CDR3 consists of 15 residues. The CDR3 sequence: CASSSGTSGRGEQFF. CDR3 bases: TGTGCCAGCAGTTCCGGGACTAGCGGGAGAGGAGAGCAGTTCTTC.